A single sample is the source of the 6 T cell receptor beta chains below, sequenced in a study of beta chain features in type 1 diabetes. The study reverse transcribed the entire isolated RNA, so it sequenced expressed TCRB transcripts. The method was immunoSEQ multiplex PCR; TCRdb's version includes in-frame clones alone and lacks a portion of them. The table records fewer than 900,000 clones, roughly 15% of them present only once. Sequenced sample: naive CD4+ T cells from blood. These receptors were collected from a woman in her late teens or twenties in good health.

The sample holds one count of this clone. V is TRBV5-6 and J is TRBJ2-6; D perhaps matches TRBD1 (5 bases). The CDR3 covers 16 residues. Germline V lookup: CDR1 SGHDT, CDR2 YYEEEE. Trimming shortened V by 0 bases and J by 1 base, and 8 bases separated the two germline ends. The CDR3 DNA reads TGTGCCAGCAGCTTGGGACAGTTGTCTGGGGCCAACGTCCTGACTTTC. Translating gives CASSLGQLSGANVLTF.

The J gene is TRBJ1-1, the V gene TRBV5-6; 7 bases align to TRBD1. Germline CDR1 SGHDT, CDR2 YYEEEE. The length of the CDR3 is 14 residues. J lost 6 bases, V lost 4 bases, and 9 bases had no gene match. For the CDR3, the DNA is TGTGCCAGCAGCAAGACAGGGACGGGGGCTGAAGCTTTCTTT. Protein sequence: CASSKTGTGAEAFF.

This clone turned up a few times. The chain employs TRBV9 and TRBJ2-7; D possibly matches TRBD1 or TRBD2 (5 bases each). The CDR3 contains 16 residues. Germline assignment: CDR1 SGDLS and CDR2 YYNGEE. V lost 0 bases, J lost 3 bases, and 16 bases lay in between. The CDR3 region is CASSVGQGDTDYEQYF. In DNA, the CDR3 is TGTGCCAGCAGCGTAGGTCAGGGAGACACCGACTACGAGCAGTACTTC.

The sample holds many counts of this clone. The V gene is TRBV14, the J gene TRBJ2-6; 7 bases map to TRBD1. J lost 0 bases, V lost 4 bases, and 6 bases had no gene match. There are 17 residues in the CDR3. Per germline, CDR1 SGHDN and CDR2 FVKESK. The CDR3 DNA follows: TGTGCCAGCAGCCCGGGACAGTTCCTCTCTGGGGCCAACGTCCTGACTTTC. The encoded protein is CASSPGQFLSGANVLTF.

This clone was seen only a few times. The chain couples TRBV21-1 to TRBJ2-7; the table assigns TRBD2, which was not confirmed against the DNA. TRBV21-1 is reported as a pseudogene. This CDR3 is 16 amino acids long. CDR3 coding DNA: TGTGCCAGCAGCAACTGGGGGACTAGCGGGAGGTACGAGCAGTACTTC. Translating it yields CASSNWGTSGRYEQYF.

The CDR3 DNA reads as TGTGCCAGCAGCGTAGCTATTGGCGGGAGGCTGGCTGGGGCCAACGTCCTGACTTTC. Encoded protein: CASSVAIGGRLAGANVLTF. The chain carries TRBV9 and TRBJ2-6; TRBD2 aligns across 8 bases. V lost 0 bases to trimming and J lost 2 bases; unmatched junction nucleotides: 10. Germline lookup yields CDR1 SGDLS and CDR2 YYNGEE. The CDR3 loop spans 19 amino acids.